In this sample, the clone carrying this T cell receptor beta chain turned up a few times. This specimen comes from a study of cytomegalovirus exposure and HLA in healthy donors. Germline V lookup: CDR1 SGHKS, CDR2 YYEKEE (reference sequence). This CDR3 comprises 14 residues. J gave up 3 bases and V 5 bases, and 5 bases lay outside the gene matches. The PCR ran on 60 Vbeta and 13 Jbeta primers. Profiled with immunoSEQ multiplex PCR; TCRdb holds only in-frame clones, not every one. This table has more than 65,000 clones, more than 75% appearing once. Sequencing used PBMCs. V usage is TRBV5-5 and J usage is TRBJ1-1, with 9 bases identical to TRBD1. This receptor was obtained from a man in his late teens or twenties in good health and CMV-seronegative. In nucleotides, the CDR3 is TGTGCCAGCAGTTCCGGGACAGGGTACACTGAAGCTTTCTTT. Protein product: CASSSGTGYTEAFF.